This T cell receptor (beta chain) derives from a study of neoadjuvant anti-PD-1 for oral cavity cancer. Here immunoSEQ multiplex PCR was the method, and the copy in TCRdb shows in-frame clones only, minus some. The sample shows about 68,000 clones, approximately 84% of them seen only once. CDR3 size: 17 residues. V gave up 4 bases and J gave up 7 bases; unmatched junction bases: 17. Germline lookup yields CDR1 SGDLS and CDR2 YYNGEE. As to time point: after neoadjuvant nivolumab, at surgical resection. Material: PBMCs, obtained after nivolumab (anti-PD-1) treatment. This receptor was obtained from a person aged 40-85 years with oral cavity squamous cell carcinoma. The chain has TRBV9 and TRBJ2-1, with TRBD2 matching 7 bases. CDR3 sequence (DNA): TGTGCCAGCAGCCCCCGTCAGAGGGCGGGAGAAGAGAATGAGCAGTTCTTC. Translating it yields CASSPRQRAGEENEQFF.